A single sample gave rise to the 2 T cell receptor beta chains below, sequenced in a study of cytomegalovirus exposure and HLA in healthy donors. Researchers ran the PCR with 60 Vbeta and 13 Jbeta primers. Assay used: immunoSEQ multiplex PCR; TCRdb lists only in-frame clones, some missing. The data show over 90,000 clones, roughly four fifths seen once. The sample taken for sequencing was PBMCs. These receptors all come from a man aged 35 to 55 in good health and CMV-seronegative.

The chain has TRBV19 and TRBJ1-2; the D gene is possibly TRBD1 (5 bases). CDR1 and CDR2 (germline): LNHDA, SQIVND (reference sequence). The CDR3 is 12 amino acids. Trimming left V 1 base short and J 8 bases short, with 8 bases between. The CDR3 DNA follows: TGTGCCAGTAGTATAGGACAGTGGGGCTACACCTTC. It translates to CASSIGQWGYTF.

The chain employs TRBV30 and TRBJ1-2; a possible D gene is TRBD1 (6 bases). The V end was cut by 3 bases, the J end by 4 bases, with 9 bases between. Germline V CDR1 and CDR2: GTSNPN, SVGIG (reference sequence). CDR3 length equals 12 residues. Written as DNA, the CDR3 is TGTGCCTGGAGGACAGGTTCCTATGGCTACACCTTC. Its protein product is CAWRTGSYGYTF.